The 32 T cell receptor beta chains listed next were all sequenced from one sample in a study of identical twins. One entry per CDR3 protein, called by TCRdb with MiXCR from the 5' RACE reads. Among just over 500,000 distinct CDR3 sequences listed, approximately 22% were seen once. These data also formed part of another study, on T cells expressing NK-cell markers.

The sequenced sample was CD4+ T cells sorted from blood. These receptors all stem from a woman aged 18 to 35 in good health.

In this sample, this clonotype turned up a few times. V usage is TRBV11-2 and J usage is TRBJ2-1; 9 nucleotides match TRBD2. The ends lost 0 bases at V and 3 bases at J; junction bases unmatched: 9. Germline CDR1 SGHAT, CDR2 FQNNGV. The length of the CDR3 is 18 residues. The CDR3 DNA sequence: TGTGCCAGCAGCTTAGATCCTGGCGGGAGGGTGAACTACAATGAGCAGTTCTTC. This codes for CASSLDPGGRVNYNEQFF.

This chain uses TRBV15 with TRBJ2-3; 7 positions match TRBD2. The CDR3 is 15 residues long. Trimming removed 6 bases from V and 2 bases from J; junction bases left unmatched: 8. CDR1 and CDR2 from the germline V gene are LNHNV and YYDKDF (reference sequence). The CDR3 nucleotides read TGTGCCACCAGGCCGCTAGCGGAATACACAGATACGCAGTATTTT. This codes for CATRPLAEYTDTQYF. Drawing the rest from reference TRBV15 and TRBJ2-3, the complete variable domain is DAMVIQNPRYQVTQFGKPVTLSCSQTLNHNVMYWYQQKSSQAPKLLFHYYDKDFNNEADTPDNFQSRRPNTSFCFLDIRSPGLGDTAMYLCATRPLAEYTDTQYFGPGTRLTVL.

This clonotype was recorded a few times. The chain has TRBV20-1 and TRBJ1-5, with 8 bases matching TRBD1. Germline V gene sequence: CDR1 DFQATT, CDR2 SNEGSKA (reference sequence). The CDR3 has 13 residues. V lost 4 bases and J lost 5; bases outside the gene matches: 4. The CDR3: CSANGQGDQPQHF. CDR3 coding DNA: TGCAGTGCTAACGGACAGGGTGATCAGCCCCAGCATTTT.

The CDR3 spells CASSPRETEAFF. The DNA for the CDR3 is TGTGCCAGCAGTCCCAGGGAAACTGAAGCTTTCTTT. The rearrangement uses TRBV6-5 and TRBJ1-1, with TRBD1 as a possible D gene (5 bases). Per germline, CDR1 MNHEY and CDR2 SVGAGI. V lost 5 bases and J 5 bases, leaving 9 bases between the germline ends. This CDR3 has 12 amino acids.

The V and J genes are TRBV20-1 and TRBJ2-5, with a tentative D call TRBD2 (5 bases). The V end lost 3 bases, the J end lost 0 bases, and 5 bases lay between the germline ends. This CDR3 has 12 amino acids. Germline CDR1 is DFQATT and CDR2 is SNEGSKA (reference sequence). The CDR3: CSARRDQETQYF. CDR3 nucleotides: TGCAGTGCTAGGAGGGACCAAGAGACCCAGTACTTC.

This clonotype was seen only a few times. The rearrangement joins TRBV5-1 to TRBJ2-7; 7 bases are shared with TRBD1. CDR1 and CDR2 from the germline V gene are SGHRS and YFSETQ. The junction had 16 bases not matched to a gene; V was cut back by 3 bases and J by 7 bases. There are 16 residues in the CDR3. The chain's CDR3 is CASSSLSGGPLREQYF. In DNA form, the CDR3 reads TGCGCCAGCAGCTCGTTGTCAGGGGGTCCTCTGAGGGAGCAGTACTTC.

This clonotype was seen a few times. This chain connects TRBV12-3 or TRBV12-4 to TRBJ2-1; 16 bases are shared with TRBD2. This CDR3 comprises 12 residues. The junction had 1 base not matched to a gene; V was cut back by 6 bases and J by 14 bases. CDR3 protein: CASRGLAGGEFF. CDR3 sequence (DNA): TGTGCCAGCAGGGGACTAGCGGGAGGGGAGTTCTTC.

The rearrangement uses TRBV6-5 and TRBJ2-5, with D possibly TRBD1 on 6 matching bases. The CDR3 is made up of 17 amino acids. Germline CDR1 reads MNHEY; CDR2 reads SVGAGI. The V end lost 1 base, the J end lost 5 bases, and 20 bases lay between the germline ends. The CDR3 reads CASSYLSRGVRWETQYF. Here the CDR3 DNA reads TGTGCCAGCAGTTACTTGTCCAGGGGCGTCCGATGGGAGACCCAGTACTTC.

V and J are TRBV20-1 and TRBJ2-1, with D possibly TRBD1 on 7 matching bases. Germline V lookup: CDR1 DFQATT, CDR2 SNEGSKA (reference sequence). This CDR3 is 14 amino acids long. CDR3 coding DNA: TGCAGCCGAACAGGGGCGGCGGGGTACAATGAGCAGTTCTTC. Translating gives CSRTGAAGYNEQFF.

V gene TRBV2 combines with J gene TRBJ2-7; tentative D call: TRBD2 (6 bases). V dropped 6 bases and J dropped 0 bases, with 9 bases sitting between them. The CDR3 consists of 13 residues. The germline CDR1 and CDR2 sequences are SNHLY and FYNNEI. The CDR3 sequence is CASRWDFSYEQYF. The CDR3 DNA is TGTGCCAGCAGATGGGACTTCTCCTACGAGCAGTACTTC.

The DNA for the CDR3 is TGCAGTGCTAGTCGCGGGAGCGGCACCGGGGAGCTGTTTTTT. This codes for CSASRGSGTGELFF. The chain carries TRBV20-1 and TRBJ2-2, with 7 bases that match TRBD2. This CDR3 has 14 residues. Germline CDR1 and CDR2: DFQATT and SNEGSKA (reference sequence). With 3 bases clipped from V and 4 bases from J, the junction kept 5 bases outside the gene matches.

This rearrangement joins TRBV7-3 to TRBJ1-1; 9 nucleotides line up with TRBD1. CDR3 length: 15 residues. The V and J ends lost 1 base and 4 bases, in that order; junction bases with no gene match: 4. The germline V gene has CDR1 SGHTA and CDR2 FQGTGA. CDR3 sequence reads: CASSLRDRESTEAFF. Written as DNA, the CDR3 is TGTGCCAGCAGCTTAAGGGACAGGGAAAGCACTGAAGCTTTCTTT.

V and J are TRBV5-1 and TRBJ2-1; weak D call: TRBD1 (6 bases). Germline assignment: CDR1 SGHRS and CDR2 YFSETQ. V lost 4 bases and J 7 bases, leaving 12 bases between the germline ends. The CDR3 has 13 amino acids. CDR3 amino acids: CASSPRTANEQFF. For the CDR3, the DNA is TGCGCCAGCAGCCCTCGGACAGCTAATGAGCAGTTCTTC.

The table lists this clonotype with a few counts. The gene calls are TRBV7-2 and TRBJ2-7; D possibly corresponds to TRBD2 (5 bases). V lost 1 base and J 2 bases, leaving 9 bases between the germline ends. Germline V gene sequence: CDR1 SGHTA, CDR2 FQGNSA. The CDR3 is 14 amino acids. CDR3 loop: CASSLDWRAYEQYF. The CDR3 coding sequence is TGTGCCAGCAGCTTAGATTGGCGGGCCTACGAGCAGTACTTC.

This chain uses TRBV29-1 with TRBJ2-3, with TRBD2 matching 11 bases. The V segment lost 4 bases and the J segment 4 bases; nucleotides outside the gene matches: 4. The length of the CDR3 is 14 residues. Germline V gene data show CDR1 as SQVTM and CDR2 as ANQGSEA. The CDR3 DNA follows: TGCAGCGTTGGACTAGCGGGAAGATCAGATACGCAGTATTTT. Its protein product is CSVGLAGRSDTQYF.

This clonotype was observed a handful of times. The genes are TRBV7-9 and TRBJ2-3; the D call may be TRBD1 or TRBD2 (5 bases each). CDR3 length equals 16 residues. The germline CDR1 and CDR2 sequences are SEHNR and FQNEAQ (reference sequence). Trimming stripped 3 bases from V and 1 base from J, with 14 bases between. The DNA of the CDR3 is TGTGCCAGCAGCTTGGGACCGGGCTTGGGCACAGATACGCAGTATTTT. This codes for CASSLGPGLGTDTQYF.

This clonotype has only a few counts. V usage is TRBV5-1 and J usage is TRBJ2-3; no clear D gene. The V gene lost 0 bases and the J gene lost 1 base, with 12 bases spanning the gap. The germline V gene encodes CDR1 SGHRS and CDR2 YFSETQ. The CDR3 covers 16 residues. The CDR3 spells CASSLDNPLGTDTQYF. Here the CDR3 DNA reads TGCGCCAGCAGCTTGGATAATCCACTGGGCACAGATACGCAGTATTTT.

This clonotype showed up just a few times. The chain links TRBV9 to TRBJ2-7; possible D gene TRBD1, 6 bases. CDR3 size: 14 residues. Per the germline V gene, CDR1 is SGDLS and CDR2 is YYNGEE. The V end was cut by 0 bases, the J end by 2 bases, with 9 bases between. CDR3 DNA sequence: TGTGCCAGCAGCGTAGACACAGGGACCTACGAGCAGTACTTC. Amino acid sequence: CASSVDTGTYEQYF.

V gene TRBV30 combines with J gene TRBJ2-1, with 7 bases identical to TRBD2. The CDR3 is 14 residues long. V trimming: 3 bases; J trimming: 9 bases; junction bases outside the gene matches: 11. Germline CDR1 is GTSNPN and CDR2 is SVGIG (reference sequence). The DNA of the CDR3 is TGTGCCTGGAGAGTTGCGGGAGCTACGGGTGAGCAGTTCTTC. As protein: CAWRVAGATGEQFF.

This sequence joins TRBV12-3 or TRBV12-4 and TRBJ1-1; possibly TRBD1 for D (6 bases). Trimming stripped 8 bases from V and 4 bases from J, with 17 bases between. The length of the CDR3 is 14 residues. The CDR3: CASEKGGPGTEAFF. The CDR3 DNA sequence: TGTGCCAGCGAAAAGGGGGGGCCGGGCACTGAAGCTTTCTTT.

The chain employs TRBV7-9 and TRBJ2-3, with D unresolved. V was shortened by 1 base and J by 2 bases, with 13 bases between the two germline ends. Looked up from germline, CDR1 is SEHNR and CDR2 is FQNEAQ (reference sequence). The CDR3 spans 16 residues. This CDR3 reads CASSLVGLGFTDTQYF. The CDR3 coding sequence is TGTGCCAGCAGCTTAGTAGGTCTGGGATTCACAGATACGCAGTATTTT.

V is TRBV25-1 and J is TRBJ1-1; the match to TRBD1 covers 9 bases. CDR1 is MGHDK and CDR2 is SYGVNS in the germline V gene. CDR3 length equals 13 residues. V trimming: 6 bases; J trimming: 11 bases; junction bases outside the gene matches: 10. CDR3 coding DNA: TGTGCCAGCAGGGATCAACAGGGGGCAGGGGCTTTCTTT. Amino acids: CASRDQQGAGAFF.

V gene TRBV24-1 combines with J gene TRBJ2-1; 11 bases agree with TRBD1. The V segment lost 3 bases and the J segment 7 bases; nucleotides outside the gene matches: 4. The CDR3 has 15 residues. The germline CDR1 and CDR2 sequences are KGHDR and SFDVKD. The CDR3 DNA sequence: TGTGCCACCAGTGATCCGGACAGGGGGCAAAATGAGCAGTTCTTC. Protein: CATSDPDRGQNEQFF.

In this sample, this clonotype turned up many times. The chain is built from TRBV12-3 or TRBV12-4 and TRBJ2-7; 9 positions match TRBD1. The CDR3 contains 15 residues. V shed 5 bases and J 6 bases; nucleotides not matched to a gene: 11. The CDR3 region is CASSARTGVASEQYF. The CDR3 coding sequence is TGTGCCAGCAGTGCCCGGACAGGGGTCGCATCCGAGCAGTACTTC.

The gene calls are TRBV6-5 and TRBJ1-2; no clear D gene. The germline V gene encodes CDR1 MNHEY and CDR2 SVGAGI. CDR3 length: 14 residues. Trimming shortened V by 1 base and J by 8 bases, and 14 bases separated the two germline ends. The DNA of the CDR3 is TGTGCCAGCAGTTACTGGGAAGGAACCCAAGGCTACACCTTC. Translated: CASSYWEGTQGYTF.

This clonotype has more than one count but fewer than ten. This sequence joins TRBV20-1 and TRBJ1-1; D perhaps matches TRBD1 (6 bases). Deletions cut 3 bases from V and 5 bases from J, with 10 bases between. The CDR3 extends over 12 amino acids. Germline CDR1 DFQATT, CDR2 SNEGSKA (reference sequence). The CDR3 here is CSASRRGTEAFF. CDR3 nucleotides: TGCAGTGCTAGTCGCAGGGGTACTGAAGCTTTCTTT.

The rearrangement links TRBV7-7 to TRBJ1-4; D is ambiguous. Per the germline V gene, CDR1 is SSHAT and CDR2 is FNYEAQ (reference sequence). The CDR3 has 15 amino acids. V gave up 3 bases and J gave up 0 bases, with 8 bases separating them. The DNA for the CDR3 is TGTGCCAGCAGCTTCTTACCCGCAACTAATGAAAAACTGTTTTTT. Translated, it gives CASSFLPATNEKLFF.

The chain carries TRBV7-6 and TRBJ2-5; the D call may be TRBD1 or TRBD2 (5 bases each). The CDR3 contains 14 residues. Germline V CDR1 and CDR2: SGHVS, FNYEAQ. V lost 4 bases and J 2 bases, leaving 11 bases between the germline ends. In DNA form, the CDR3 reads TGTGCCAGCAGCTCCGGGGCGGATCAAGAGACCCAGTACTTC. This translates into CASSSGADQETQYF. The full variable domain, with the rest looked up from reference TRBV7-6 and TRBJ2-5, is GAGVSQSPRYKVTKRGQDVALRCDPISGHVSLYWYRQALGQGPEFLTYFNYEAQQDKSGLPNDRFSAERPEGSISTLTIQRTEQRDSAMYRCASSSGADQETQYFGPGTRLLVL.

This clonotype appeared many times. The chain uses TRBV10-3 and TRBJ1-1; tentatively, D is TRBD1 (6 bases). Deletions cut 4 bases from V and 1 base from J, with 7 bases between. The CDR3 contains 13 residues. Per germline, CDR1 ENHRY and CDR2 SYGVKD. CDR3 protein: CAISVGGNTEAFF. For the CDR3, the DNA is TGTGCCATCAGTGTAGGGGGGAACACTGAAGCTTTCTTT.

This clonotype showed up many times. The chain is built from TRBV12-3 or TRBV12-4 and TRBJ1-1, with D unresolved. Trimming shortened V by 3 bases and J by 4 bases, and 9 bases separated the two germline ends. The CDR3 consists of 13 residues. The CDR3 DNA is TGTGCCAGCAGTTTCGGGGAGGGCACTGAAGCTTTCTTT. This codes for CASSFGEGTEAFF.

Only a few counts were recorded for this clonotype. The V gene is TRBV5-1, the J gene TRBJ2-7; D not resolved. Germline CDR1 and CDR2: SGHRS and YFSETQ. V gave up 4 bases and J gave up 2 bases, with 10 bases separating them. The CDR3 length is 13 residues. The CDR3 nucleotides read TGCGCCAGCAGCCAGGACCCCACCTACGAGCAGTACTTC. It specifies CASSQDPTYEQYF.

This clonotype turned up a few times. The V gene is TRBV5-1, the J gene TRBJ2-7, with D perhaps TRBD2 (7 bases). There are 15 residues in the CDR3. V was clipped by 0 bases and J by 6 bases, with 16 bases between them. Germline-derived CDR1 and CDR2 are SGHRS and YFSETQ. This chain's CDR3 is CASSLALTGGGEQYF. The CDR3 DNA reads TGCGCCAGCAGCTTGGCGTTGACGGGGGGCGGCGAGCAGTACTTC.